These T cell receptor beta chains were read from a single sample in a study of blood T cell repertoires in COVID-19. Profiling relied on immunoSEQ multiplex PCR, and the TCRdb table lists in-frame clones only, not all of them. The table includes approximately 130,000 clones, around 83% detected once. Sequences were obtained from peripheral blood. The receptors were sampled from a man older than 75 with active or convalescent COVID-19. Each CDR3 is given with its conserved first and last residue. A D gene is named only where the DNA matches it firmly. Some rows mark clone size as missing; the rest say once, few, many or name a class of expanded clone.

>.|TRBJ1-1|TRBV4-2|.
TGTGCCAGCAGCCAAGAGCCGGGGAGCACTGAAGCTTTCTTT
CASSQEPGSTEAFF
>.|TRBJ2-7|TRBV7-3|.
TGTGCCAGCAGCTCGACCGGAGTATCGCGCGAGCAGTACTTC
CASSSTGVSREQYF
>.|TRBJ2-2|TRBV11-2|TRBD1
TGTGCCAGCAGCTCCGGGACAGGGGCTACCGGGGAGCTGTTTTTT
CASSSGTGATGELFF
>.|TRBJ2-4|TRBV28|TRBD1
TGTGCCAGCAGTTTGCAGGGGGCAGGCAAAAACATTCAGTACTTC
CASSLQGAGKNIQYF
>once|TRBJ1-3|TRBV9|.
TGTGCCAGCAGCGTTTCCGGGGTCGGCGGAAACACCATATATTTT
CASSVSGVGGNTIYF
>.|TRBJ2-7|TRBV27|TRBD1
TGTGCCAGCAGTCTCGGGACAGGGGTGTACGAGCAGTACTTC
CASSLGTGVYEQYF
>.|TRBJ2-2|TRBV19|.
TGTGCCAGTAGTGCAGACGGGGGACAGATTAGGACCGGGGAGCTGTTTTTT
CASSADGGQIRTGELFF
>.|TRBJ2-1|TRBV10-3|TRBD1
TGTGCCATCAGTGAGTCGATAGGGGGCGTTTCCAATGAGCAGTTCTTC
CAISESIGGVSNEQFF
>.|TRBJ1-2|TRBV12-3/TRBV12-4|.
TGTGCCAGCAGTTTAACAGTTAACTATGGCTACACCTTC
CASSLTVNYGYTF
>.|TRBJ2-1|TRBV6-2/TRBV6-3|TRBD2
TGTGCCAGCAGTTATAGCGGGGGTTTCTACAATGAGCAGTTCTTC
CASSYSGGFYNEQFF
>.|TRBJ2-2|TRBV5-6|TRBD1
TGTGCCAGCAGCACCATCGGGACAGGGATTCCCACCGGGGAGCTGTTTTTT
CASSTIGTGIPTGELFF
>.|TRBJ1-5|TRBV7-2|TRBD1
TGTGCCAGCAGCTTAGTGGGGACAGCAAATAGCAATCAGCCCCAGCATTTT
CASSLVGTANSNQPQHF
>.|TRBJ2-5|TRBV27|TRBD2
TGTGCCAGCAGTCGCGGACTAGCGGGGAACGGCGGCGGGGAGACCCAGTACTTC
CASSRGLAGNGGGETQYF
>.|TRBJ1-1|TRBV5-4|TRBD1
TGTGCCAGCACGACAGGGGCCCAGAACACTGAAGCTTTCTTT
CASTTGAQNTEAFF
>.|TRBJ1-2|TRBV9|.
TGTGCCAGCAGCTCAGGGACACCTAAAGGGAACTATGGCTACACCTTC
CASSSGTPKGNYGYTF
>.|TRBJ1-4|TRBV19|.
TGTGCCAGTAGTAGACGGGGAATCAATGAAAAACTGTTTTTT
CASSRRGINEKLFF
>few|TRBJ1-4|TRBV5-1|.
TGCGCCAGCAGCTTGGGTCAGGGAGGGATGGAGGAAAAACTGTTTTTT
CASSLGQGGMEEKLFF
>.|TRBJ1-2|TRBV6-1|.
TGTGCCAGCAGTTCCCAGGGGCCCTATGGCTACACCTTC
CASSSQGPYGYTF
>.|TRBJ1-1|TRBV4-1|.
TGCGCCAGCAGCCAAGATGCCGGGGGGGGGAACACTGAAGCTTTCTTT
CASSQDAGGGNTEAFF
>once|TRBJ2-3|TRBV24-1|TRBD2
TGTGCCACCAGTGACAGGACCGGGACTAGCGGGGGGGGGACGCAGTATTTT
CATSDRTGTSGGGTQYF
>.|TRBJ1-5|TRBV2|TRBD1
TGTGCCAGCAGTGAGGGCGGGCAGGGGGGTCAGCCCCAGCATTTT
CASSEGGQGGQPQHF
>.|TRBJ2-7|TRBV6-5|.
TGTGCCAGCAGTTTTACAGGGTACGAGCAGTACTTC
CASSFTGYEQYF
>.|TRBJ2-1|TRBV6-5|.
TGTGCCAGCAGTAGCAGGGTGGGATACAATGAGCAGTTCTTC
CASSSRVGYNEQFF
>.|TRBJ1-2|TRBV27|.
TGTGCCAGCAGTTTGGGCGCAGGGAACTATGGCTACACCTTC
CASSLGAGNYGYTF
>.|TRBJ1-2|TRBV6-2/TRBV6-3|.
TGTGCCAGCAGTCCCACGCGGGGTAACTATGGCTACACCTTC
CASSPTRGNYGYTF
>.|TRBJ1-2|TRBV28|.
TGTGCCAGCAGGTATGGGGCCGTTAACTATGGCTACACCTTC
CASRYGAVNYGYTF
>.|TRBJ1-1|TRBV11-2|TRBD1
TGTGCCAGCAGCCCTCAGGGGGGGAACACTGAAGCTTTCTTT
CASSPQGGNTEAFF
>.|TRBJ1-1|TRBV7-8|.
TGTGCCAGCAGCCAACAGGGTCTGTGGGGACACACTGAAGCTTTCTTT
CASSQQGLWGHTEAFF
>.|TRBJ1-4|TRBV6-5|TRBD1
TGTGCCAGCAGTTACGGGACAGTCAATGAAAAACTGTTTTTT
CASSYGTVNEKLFF
>few|TRBJ1-3|TRBV12-2|.
TGTGCAAGTCGCCAAAACACCATATATTTT
CASRQNTIYF
>.|TRBJ1-5|TRBV29-1|.
TGCAGCGTTGGAGGAGGGGATGATCAGCCCCAGCATTTT
CSVGGGDDQPQHF
>.|TRBJ2-2|TRBV6-6|.
TGTGCCAGCAGCCCTAGGAACCCCTCCACCGGGGAGCTGTTTTTT
CASSPRNPSTGELFF